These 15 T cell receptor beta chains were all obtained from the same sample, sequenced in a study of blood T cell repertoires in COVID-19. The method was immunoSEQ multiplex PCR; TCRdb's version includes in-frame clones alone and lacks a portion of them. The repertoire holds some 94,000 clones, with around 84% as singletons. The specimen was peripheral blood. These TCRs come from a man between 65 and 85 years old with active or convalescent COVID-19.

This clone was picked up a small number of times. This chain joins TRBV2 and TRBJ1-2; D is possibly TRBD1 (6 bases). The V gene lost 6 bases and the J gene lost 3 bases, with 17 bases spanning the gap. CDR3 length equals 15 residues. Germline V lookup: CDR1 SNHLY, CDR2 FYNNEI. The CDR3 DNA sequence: TGTGCCAGCAGCCTAAACAGGGAGCCCCACTATGGCTACACCTTC. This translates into CASSLNREPHYGYTF.

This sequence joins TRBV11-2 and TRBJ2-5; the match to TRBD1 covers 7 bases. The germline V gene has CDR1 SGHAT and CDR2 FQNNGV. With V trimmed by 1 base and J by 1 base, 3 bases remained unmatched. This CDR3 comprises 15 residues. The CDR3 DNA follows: TGTGCCAGCAGCTTAGCAAGGGGGCTCCAAGAGACCCAGTACTTC. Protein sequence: CASSLARGLQETQYF.

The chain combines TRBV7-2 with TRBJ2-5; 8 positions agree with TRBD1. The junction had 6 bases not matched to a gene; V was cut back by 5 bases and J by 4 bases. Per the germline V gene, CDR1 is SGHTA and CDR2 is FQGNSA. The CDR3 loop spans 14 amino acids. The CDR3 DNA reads TGTGCCAGCAGCGCCGGGACAGGAGTAGAGACCCAGTACTTC. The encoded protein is CASSAGTGVETQYF.

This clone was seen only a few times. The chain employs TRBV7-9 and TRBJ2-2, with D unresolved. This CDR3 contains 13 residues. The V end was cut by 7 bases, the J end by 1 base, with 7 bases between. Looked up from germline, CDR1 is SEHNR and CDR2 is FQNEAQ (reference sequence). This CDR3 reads CASTPMNTGELFF. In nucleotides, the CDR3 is TGTGCCAGCACCCCCATGAACACCGGGGAGCTGTTTTTT.

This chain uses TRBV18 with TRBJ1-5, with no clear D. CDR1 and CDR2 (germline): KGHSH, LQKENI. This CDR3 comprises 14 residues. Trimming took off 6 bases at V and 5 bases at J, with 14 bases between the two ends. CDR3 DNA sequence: TGTGCCAGCTCCGGGAGGGATGGGGATCAGCCCCAGCATTTT. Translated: CASSGRDGDQPQHF. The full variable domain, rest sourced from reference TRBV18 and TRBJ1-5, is NAGVMQNPRHLVRRRGQEARLRCSPMKGHSHVYWYRQLPEEGLKFMVYLQKENIIDESGMPKERFSAEFPKEGPSILRIQQVVRGDSAAYFCASSGRDGDQPQHFGDGTRLSIL.

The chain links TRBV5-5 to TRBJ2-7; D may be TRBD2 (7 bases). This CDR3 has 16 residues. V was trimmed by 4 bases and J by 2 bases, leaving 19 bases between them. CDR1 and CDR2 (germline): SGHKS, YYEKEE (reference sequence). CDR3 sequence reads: CASSGPRGANAYEQYF. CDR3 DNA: TGTGCCAGCAGCGGCCCTCGGGGGGCTAATGCCTACGAGCAGTACTTC. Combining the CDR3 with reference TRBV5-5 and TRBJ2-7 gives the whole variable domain DAGVTQSPTHLIKTRGQQVTLRCSPISGHKSVSWYQQVLGQGPQFIFQYYEKEERGRGNFPDRFSARQFPNYSSELNVNALLLGDSALYLCASSGPRGANAYEQYFGPGTRLTVT.

The CDR3 DNA follows: TGTGCCAGCAGCACCGGGAACCTTGATACGCAGTATTTT. Amino acid sequence: CASSTGNLDTQYF. The chain has TRBV7-2 and TRBJ2-3; TRBD2 is a possible D gene (5 bases). Germline V gene sequence: CDR1 SGHTA, CDR2 FQGNSA. This CDR3 has 13 residues. The V end was cut by 5 bases, the J end by 6 bases, with 12 bases between.

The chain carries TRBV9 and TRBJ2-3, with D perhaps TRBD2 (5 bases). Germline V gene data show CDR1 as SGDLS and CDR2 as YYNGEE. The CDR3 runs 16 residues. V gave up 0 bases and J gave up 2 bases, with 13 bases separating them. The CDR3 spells CASSVAEGGLTDTQYF. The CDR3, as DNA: TGTGCCAGCAGCGTAGCTGAAGGCGGACTCACAGATACGCAGTATTTT.

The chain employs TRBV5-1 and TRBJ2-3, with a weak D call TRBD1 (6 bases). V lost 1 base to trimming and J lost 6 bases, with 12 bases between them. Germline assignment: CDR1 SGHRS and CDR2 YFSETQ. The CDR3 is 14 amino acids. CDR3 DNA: TGCGCCAGCAGCTTGACGACGAGGGGGGATACGCAGTATTTT. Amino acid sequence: CASSLTTRGDTQYF.

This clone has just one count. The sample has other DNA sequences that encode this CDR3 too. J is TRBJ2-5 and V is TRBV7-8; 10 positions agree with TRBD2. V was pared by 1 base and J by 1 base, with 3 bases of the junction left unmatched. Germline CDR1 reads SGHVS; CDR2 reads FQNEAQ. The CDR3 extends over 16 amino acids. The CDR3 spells CASSLGLAGGQETQYF. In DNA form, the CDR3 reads TGTGCCAGCAGCTTAGGATTAGCGGGGGGCCAAGAGACCCAGTACTTC.

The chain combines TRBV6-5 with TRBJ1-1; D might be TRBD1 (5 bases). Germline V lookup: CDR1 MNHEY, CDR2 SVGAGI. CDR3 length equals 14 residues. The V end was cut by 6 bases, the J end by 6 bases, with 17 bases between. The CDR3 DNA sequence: TGTGCCAGCAGCTACACCGACAGAGCCGCTGAAGCTTTCTTT. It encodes CASSYTDRAAEAFF.

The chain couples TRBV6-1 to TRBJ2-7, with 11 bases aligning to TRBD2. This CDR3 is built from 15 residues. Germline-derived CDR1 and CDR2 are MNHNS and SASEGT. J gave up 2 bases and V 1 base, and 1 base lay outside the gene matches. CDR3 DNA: TGTGCCAGCAGTGAAGTAGCGGGGGGGACCTACGAGCAGTACTTC. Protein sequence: CASSEVAGGTYEQYF.

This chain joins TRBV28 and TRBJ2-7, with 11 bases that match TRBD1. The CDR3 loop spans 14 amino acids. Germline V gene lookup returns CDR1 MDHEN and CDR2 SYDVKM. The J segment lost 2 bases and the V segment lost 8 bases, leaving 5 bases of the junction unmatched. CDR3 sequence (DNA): TGTGCCAGCGGTTCGGGACAGGGGGCCTACGAGCAGTACTTC. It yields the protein CASGSGQGAYEQYF. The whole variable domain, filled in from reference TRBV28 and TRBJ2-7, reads DVKVTQSSRYLVKRTGEKVFLECVQDMDHENMFWYRQDPGLGLRLIYFSYDVKMKEKGDIPEGYSVSREKKERFSLILESASTNQTSMYLCASGSGQGAYEQYFGPGTRLTVT.

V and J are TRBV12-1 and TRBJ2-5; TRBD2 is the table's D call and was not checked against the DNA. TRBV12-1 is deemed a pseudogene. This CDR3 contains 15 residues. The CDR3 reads CASSFLGLAPETQYF. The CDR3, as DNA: TGTGCCAGCAGCTTTTTAGGACTAGCGCCGGAGACCCAGTACTTC.

The CDR3 DNA reads TGTGCCACCGCAACAGGGGGCTCTAACTATGGCTACACCTTC. This translates into CATATGGSNYGYTF. V usage is TRBV28 and J usage is TRBJ1-2; 9 bases are a match to TRBD1. CDR1 and CDR2 from the germline V gene are MDHEN and SYDVKM. J lost 0 bases, V lost 10 bases, and 6 bases had no gene match. The CDR3 extends over 14 amino acids.